The sequence of this T cell receptor (beta chain) was determined in a study of blood T cell repertoires in COVID-19. The assay was immunoSEQ multiplex PCR, and TCRdb's table has in-frame clones only and misses some. This repertoire shows 200,000 to 250,000 clones, roughly four fifths found once; its top ten account for roughly 2.4%. With 3 bases removed from V and 2 bases from J, the gap between germline ends came to 12 bases. CDR1 and CDR2 (germline): SGDLS, YYNGEE. The CDR3 consists of 15 residues. Sequencing input: peripheral blood. This sequence was found in a woman aged 60-75 years with acute or convalescent COVID-19. The chain links TRBV9 to TRBJ2-1, with D tentatively TRBD2 (5 bases). The CDR3 reads CASSAGTSPYNEQFF. Here the CDR3 DNA reads TGTGCCAGCAGCGCAGGTACTAGTCCCTACAATGAGCAGTTCTTC. Based on the CDR3 plus reference TRBV9 and TRBJ2-1, the full variable domain is DSGVTQTPKHLITATGQRVTLRCSPRSGDLSVYWYQQSLDQGLQFLIQYYNGEERAKGNILERFSAQQFPDLHSELNLSSLELGDSALYFCASSAGTSPYNEQFFGPGTRLTVL.